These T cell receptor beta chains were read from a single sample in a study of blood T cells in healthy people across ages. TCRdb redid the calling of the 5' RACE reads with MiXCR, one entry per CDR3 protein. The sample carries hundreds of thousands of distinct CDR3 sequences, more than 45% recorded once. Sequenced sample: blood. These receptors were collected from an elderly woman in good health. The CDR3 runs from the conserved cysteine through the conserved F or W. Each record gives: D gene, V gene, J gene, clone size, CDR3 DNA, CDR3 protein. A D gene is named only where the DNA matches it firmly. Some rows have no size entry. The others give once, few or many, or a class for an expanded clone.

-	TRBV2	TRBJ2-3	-	TGTGCCAGCAGTGTTAGTCGCACGGCGCATACGCAGTATTTT	CASSVSRTAHTQYF
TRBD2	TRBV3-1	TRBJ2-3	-	TGTGCCAGCAGCCAAGATTATGGCGGGGGATCGGCAGATACGCAGTATTTT	CASSQDYGGGSADTQYF
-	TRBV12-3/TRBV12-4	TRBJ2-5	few	TGTGCCAGCAGGGGCGACCAAGAGACCCAGTACTTC	CASRGDQETQYF
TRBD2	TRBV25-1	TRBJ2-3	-	TGTGCCAGCAGTATAGCGGGGGAGTATTACACAGATACGCAGTATTTT	CASSIAGEYYTDTQYF
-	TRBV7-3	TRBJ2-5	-	TGTGCCAGCAGCTCACGCCGGAAACACCTCCAAGAGACCCAGTACTTC	CASSSRRKHLQETQYF
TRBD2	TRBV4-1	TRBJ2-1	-	TGCGCCAGCAGCCAAGGAAACCCTGCGGGGGGGAATGAGCAGTTCTTC	CASSQGNPAGGNEQFF
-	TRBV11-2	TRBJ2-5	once	TGTGCCAGCAGCTTAGATGAGGTCTGGGGCAGGGGTGAGACCCAGTACTTC	CASSLDEVWGRGETQYF
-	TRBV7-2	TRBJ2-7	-	TGTGCCAGCAGCGGCTGGGGGCTCTACGAGCAGTACTTC	CASSGWGLYEQYF
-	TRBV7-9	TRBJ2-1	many	TGTGCCAGCAGCTCGCGTGGTGAGCAGTTCTTC	CASSSRGEQFF
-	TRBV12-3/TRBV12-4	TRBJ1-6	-	TGTGCCAGCACCTTAGGGGGTAATTCACCCCTCCACTTT	CASTLGGNSPLHF
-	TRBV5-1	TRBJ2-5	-	TGCGCCAGCAGCCCGGATCCGGGTTCGAAGACCCAGTACTTC	CASSPDPGSKTQYF
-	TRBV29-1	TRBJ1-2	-	TGCAGCGTTGAGGTGTCTAACTATGGCTACACCTTC	CSVEVSNYGYTF
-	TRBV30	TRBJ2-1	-	TGTGCCGGGAGTGTAAGTGGGAATGAGCAGTTCTTC	CAGSVSGNEQFF
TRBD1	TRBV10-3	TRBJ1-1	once	TGTGCCATCAGGGGACAGGAGGACACTGAAGCTTTCTTT	CAIRGQEDTEAFF
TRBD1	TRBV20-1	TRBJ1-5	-	TGCAGTGCTAGAGAGGGACAGGGATTTCAGCCCCAGCATTTT	CSAREGQGFQPQHF
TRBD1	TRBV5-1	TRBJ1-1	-	TGCGCCAGCTCCCCTAGGGACAGGGCGGGGAACACTGAAGCTTTCTTT	CASSPRDRAGNTEAFF
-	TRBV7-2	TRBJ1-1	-	TGTGCCAGCACCCCCCTCCCCGGCGCTGAAGCTTTCTTT	CASTPLPGAEAFF
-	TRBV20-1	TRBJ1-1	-	TGCAGTGCGCGGTACCGGGGCACTGAAGCTTTCTTT	CSARYRGTEAFF
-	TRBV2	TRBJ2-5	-	TGTGCCAGCAGTGTTGCGGACTGGAGGCCCGAGACCCAGTACTTC	CASSVADWRPETQYF
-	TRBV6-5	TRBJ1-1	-	TGTGCCAGCAGTTCGCCGTCATCATTGGGAGCTTTCTTT	CASSSPSSLGAFF
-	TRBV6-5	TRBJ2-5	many	TGTGCCAGCAGTTGGGCCCAGACAGAGACCCAGTACTTC	CASSWAQTETQYF
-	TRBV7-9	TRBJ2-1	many	TGTGCCAGCAGCTTAGAAGTTTGGACGGCCAAAGTGGGGCAGTTCTTC	CASSLEVWTAKVGQFF
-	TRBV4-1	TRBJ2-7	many	TGCGCCAGCAGCTTTTACGACTCCTACGAGCAGTACTTC	CASSFYDSYEQYF
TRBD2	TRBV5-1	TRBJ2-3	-	TGCGCCAGCAGCCAAAATCCCACTAGCGAGGGCACAGATACGCAGTATTTT	CASSQNPTSEGTDTQYF
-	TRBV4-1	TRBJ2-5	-	TGCGCCAGCAGCCAGGGATGGAGTGAGCAGTACTTC	CASSQGWSEQYF
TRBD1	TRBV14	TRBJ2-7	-	TGTGCCAGCAGCCAAAACAGGGGTCGGGCGGCCCAGTACTTC	CASSQNRGRAAQYF
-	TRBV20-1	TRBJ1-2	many	TGCAGTGCTGGGTTGTTCGGGGGAACCTATGGCTACACCTTC	CSAGLFGGTYGYTF
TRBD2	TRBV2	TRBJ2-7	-	TGTGCCAGCAGTCTACGGCGGCCTCCGCTAGCGGGGGGTCAGATATTCCACCACGAGCAGTACTTC	CASSLRRPPLAGGQIFHHEQYF